These 3 T cell receptor beta chains share one sample of origin, sequenced in a study of blood T cells in healthy people across ages. Primed by a sample-barcoded 5' primer and a J-beta primer mix, a second PCR proceeded for about 7 to 11 cycles. From the 5' RACE reads, TCRdb called clonotypes with MiXCR, one entry per CDR3 protein. In the table there are roughly 720,000 distinct CDR3 sequences, about 53% of which are singletons. Sequenced: blood. The receptor set was obtained from a man older than 75 in good health.

With regard to this clonotype: In this CDR3 the conserved last residue, phenylalanine or tryptophan, is missing, so a read error is likely. V is TRBV7-2 and J is TRBJ2-7; D remains unclear. Germline V gene lookup returns CDR1 SGHTA and CDR2 FQGNSA. The CDR3 consists of 14 residues. The V end was cut by 3 bases, the J end by 4 bases, with 13 bases between. CDR3 protein: CASSFGRLIYEQYL. As DNA, the CDR3 is TGTGCCAGCAGCTTCGGACGCCTTATATACGAGCAGTACTTA.

This rearrangement joins TRBV7-2 to TRBJ2-7, with TRBD2 matching over 11 bases. The CDR3 is 17 amino acids. With 4 bases clipped from V and 0 bases from J, the junction kept 8 bases outside the gene matches. Per the germline V gene, CDR1 is SGHTA and CDR2 is FQGNSA. CDR3 DNA sequence: TGTGCCAGCAGCTCCGGGACTAGCGGTGAGAGCTCCTACGAGCAGTACTTC. It is translated as CASSSGTSGESSYEQYF.

The rearrangement links TRBV14 to TRBJ2-7; perhaps TRBD2 as D (6 bases). The V end lost 4 bases, the J end lost 8 bases, and 21 bases lay between the germline ends. Germline loops: CDR1 SGHDN, CDR2 FVKESK. CDR3 length: 15 amino acids. Here the CDR3 DNA reads TGTGCCAGCAGCCCTCAGGGACTCGGCTCTTACAAGCAGTACTTC. It yields the protein CASSPQGLGSYKQYF.